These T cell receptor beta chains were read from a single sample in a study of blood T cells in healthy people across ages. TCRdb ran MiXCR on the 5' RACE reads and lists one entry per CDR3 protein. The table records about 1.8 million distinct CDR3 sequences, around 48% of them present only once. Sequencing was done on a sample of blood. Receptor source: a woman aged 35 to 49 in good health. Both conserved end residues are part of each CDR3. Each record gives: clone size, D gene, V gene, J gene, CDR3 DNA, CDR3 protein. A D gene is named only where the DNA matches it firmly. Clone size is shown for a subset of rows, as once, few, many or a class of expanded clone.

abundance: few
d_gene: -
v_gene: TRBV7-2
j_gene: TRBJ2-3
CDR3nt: TGTGCCAGCAGCTTTGCACCACCGGGACGGAGCACAGATACGCAGTATTTT
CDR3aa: CASSFAPPGRSTDTQYF

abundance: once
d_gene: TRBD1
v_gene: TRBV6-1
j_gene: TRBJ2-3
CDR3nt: TGTGCCAGCAGTGAAGGTTTGGGACAGGGTACAGATACGCAGTATTTT
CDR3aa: CASSEGLGQGTDTQYF

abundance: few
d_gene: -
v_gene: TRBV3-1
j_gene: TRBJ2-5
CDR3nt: TGTGCCAGCAGCCAAACTTGGGGGTCAGAGACCCAGTACTTC
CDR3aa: CASSQTWGSETQYF

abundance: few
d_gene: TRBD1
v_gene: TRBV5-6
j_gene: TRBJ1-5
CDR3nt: TGTGCCAGCAGCTCAGGACAGGGATCGGGTCAGCCCCAGCATTTT
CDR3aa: CASSSGQGSGQPQHF

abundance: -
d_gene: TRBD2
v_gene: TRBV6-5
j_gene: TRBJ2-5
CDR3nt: TGTGCCAGCAGTCAGATAGCGGGGGCTAATGAGCAGTACTTC
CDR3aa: CASSQIAGANEQYF

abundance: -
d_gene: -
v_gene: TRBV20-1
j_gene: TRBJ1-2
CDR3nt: TGCAGTGCTAGGGGGGTAAAGACTGAATATGGCTACACCTTC
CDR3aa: CSARGVKTEYGYTF

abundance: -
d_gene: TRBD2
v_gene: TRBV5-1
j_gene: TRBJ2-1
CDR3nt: TGCGCCAGCAGGGTCGTAGCGGGGGCCGACAATGAGCAGTTCTTC
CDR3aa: CASRVVAGADNEQFF

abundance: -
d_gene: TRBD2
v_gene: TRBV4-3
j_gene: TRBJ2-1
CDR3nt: TGCGCCAGCAGCCACTACCTGACTAGCGGGGGGGGCGTTGAGCAGTTCTTC
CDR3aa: CASSHYLTSGGGVEQFF

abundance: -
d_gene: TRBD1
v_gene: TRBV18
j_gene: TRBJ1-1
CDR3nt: TGTGCCAGCTCACCAGGGACAGCACTGAACACTGAAGCTTTCTTT
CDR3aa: CASSPGTALNTEAFF

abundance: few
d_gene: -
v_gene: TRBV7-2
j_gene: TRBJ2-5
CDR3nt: TGTGCCAGCAGCTTCCGACTACTATACAATGAGCAGTACTTC
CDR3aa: CASSFRLLYNEQYF

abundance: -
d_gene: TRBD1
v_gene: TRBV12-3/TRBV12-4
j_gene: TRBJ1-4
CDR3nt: TGTGCCAGCAGATTGGGATCAGGGGGGTTTTATGAAAAACTGTTTTTT
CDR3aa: CASRLGSGGFYEKLFF

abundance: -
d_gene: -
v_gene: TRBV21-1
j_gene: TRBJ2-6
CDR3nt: TGTGCCAAGGGACAGCTTGACCCCTCTGGGGCCAACGTCCTGACTTTC
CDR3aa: CAKGQLDPSGANVLTF

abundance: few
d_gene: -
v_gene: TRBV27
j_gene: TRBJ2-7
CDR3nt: TGTGCCAGCAGTCCCAGGGTTGGGGTCTGGGCCTACGAGCAGTACTTC
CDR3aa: CASSPRVGVWAYEQYF

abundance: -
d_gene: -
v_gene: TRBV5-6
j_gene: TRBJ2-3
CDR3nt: TGTGCCAGCAGCCAGGACGGGGAATACGATACGCAGTATTTT
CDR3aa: CASSQDGEYDTQYF

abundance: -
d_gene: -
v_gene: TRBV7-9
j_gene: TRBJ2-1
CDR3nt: TGTGCCAGCACCCGACAGAACAATGAGCAGTTCTTC
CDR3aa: CASTRQNNEQFF

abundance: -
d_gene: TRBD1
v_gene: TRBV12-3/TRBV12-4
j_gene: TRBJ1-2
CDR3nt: TGTGCCAGCAGTTCCACGGGACAGTACTATGGCTACACCTTC
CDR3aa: CASSSTGQYYGYTF

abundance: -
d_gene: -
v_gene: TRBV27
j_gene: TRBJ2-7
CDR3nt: TGTGCCAGCAGTTCCTCTTTTGGGACACTCTCCTACGAGCAGTACTTC
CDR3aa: CASSSSFGTLSYEQYF

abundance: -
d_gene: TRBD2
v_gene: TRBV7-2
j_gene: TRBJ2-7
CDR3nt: TGTGCCAGCAGCTCGGGCGGGGGGTTTCGCTACGAGCAGTACTTC
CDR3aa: CASSSGGGFRYEQYF

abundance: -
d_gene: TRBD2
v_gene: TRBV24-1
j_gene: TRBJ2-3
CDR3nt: TGTGCCACCAGTGTTCGGCGGGAGTCCACAGATACGCAGTATTTT
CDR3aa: CATSVRRESTDTQYF

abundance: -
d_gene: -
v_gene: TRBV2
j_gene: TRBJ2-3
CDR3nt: TGTGCCAGCAAGGTTAAAGATACGCAGTATTTT
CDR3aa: CASKVKDTQYF

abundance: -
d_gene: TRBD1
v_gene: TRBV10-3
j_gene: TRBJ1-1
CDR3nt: TGTGCCATCAGTGGGGGACAGTCGAACACTAAAGCTTTCTTT
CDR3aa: CAISGGQSNTKAFF

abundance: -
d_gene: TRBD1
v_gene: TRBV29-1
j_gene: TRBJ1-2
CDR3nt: TGCAGCGTTGTGACAGGGGGTAACTATGGTTACACCTTC
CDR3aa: CSVVTGGNYGYTF

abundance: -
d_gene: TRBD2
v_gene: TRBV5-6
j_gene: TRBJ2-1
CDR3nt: TGTGCCAGCAGCCCGCTCAGGACTAGCGGGGGGCAAAACTTCAACAATGAGCAGTTCTTC
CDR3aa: CASSPLRTSGGQNFNNEQFF

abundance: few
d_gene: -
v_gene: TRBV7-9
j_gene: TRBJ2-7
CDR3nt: TGTGCCAGCAGCGGCCTCTCCGCTGCCGGGGACGAGCAGTACTTC
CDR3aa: CASSGLSAAGDEQYF

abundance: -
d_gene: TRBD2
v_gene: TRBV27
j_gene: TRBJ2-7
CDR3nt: TGTGCCAGCAGTTTATATGTCAGTTTCGGGACTAGCGGCGGGTACGAGCAGTACTTC
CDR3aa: CASSLYVSFGTSGGYEQYF

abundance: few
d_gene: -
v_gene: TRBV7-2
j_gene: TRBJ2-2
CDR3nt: TGTGCCAGCAGCTTGGGATTGGGGCCCACCGGGGAGCTGTTTTTT
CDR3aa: CASSLGLGPTGELFF

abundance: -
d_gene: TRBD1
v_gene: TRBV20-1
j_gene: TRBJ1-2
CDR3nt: TGCAGTGCTCCACTGACAGGGTTCTATGGCTACACCTTC
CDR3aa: CSAPLTGFYGYTF

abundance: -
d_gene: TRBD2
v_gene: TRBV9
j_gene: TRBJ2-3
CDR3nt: TGTGCCAGCAGCGTCCGGGAGGACCCAGATACGCAGTATTTT
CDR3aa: CASSVREDPDTQYF

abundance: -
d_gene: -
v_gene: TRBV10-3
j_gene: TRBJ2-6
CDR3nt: TGTGCCATCAATACCGGGATAGCCCCTGGGGCCAACGTCCTGACTTTC
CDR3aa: CAINTGIAPGANVLTF

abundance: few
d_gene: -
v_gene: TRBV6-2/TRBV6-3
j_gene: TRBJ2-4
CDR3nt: TGTGCCAGCAGTTACGAGCTAGCCAAAAACATTCAGTACTTC
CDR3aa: CASSYELAKNIQYF

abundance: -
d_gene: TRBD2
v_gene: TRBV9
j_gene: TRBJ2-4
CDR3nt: TGTGCCAGCAGCGTAGGAGCGGGGGTAGCCAAAAACATTCAGTACTTC
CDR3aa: CASSVGAGVAKNIQYF

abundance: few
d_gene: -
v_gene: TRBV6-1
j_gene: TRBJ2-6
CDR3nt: TGTGCCAGCCCAGGGGCCAACACGCCTGGGGCCAACGTCCTGACTTTC
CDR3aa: CASPGANTPGANVLTF

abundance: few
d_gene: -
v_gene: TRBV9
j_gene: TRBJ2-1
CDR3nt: TGTGCCAGCAGCGGGAGCTTTGGGGGCTCCTACAATGAGCAGTTCTTC
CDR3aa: CASSGSFGGSYNEQFF

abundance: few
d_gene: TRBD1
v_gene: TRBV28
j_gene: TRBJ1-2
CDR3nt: TGTGCCAGCACCCCCCAGGGGACAGCCAACTATGGCTACACCTTC
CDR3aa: CASTPQGTANYGYTF

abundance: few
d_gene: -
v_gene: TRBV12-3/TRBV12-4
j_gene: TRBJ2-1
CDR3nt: TGTGCCAGCAGTCCCCACACGGCCTTTCGCTCCTACAATGAGCAGTTCTTC
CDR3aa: CASSPHTAFRSYNEQFF

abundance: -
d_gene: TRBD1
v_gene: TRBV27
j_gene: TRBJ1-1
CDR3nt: TGTGCCAGCAGTCAGCTTTGGGACAGTACTATGAACACTGAAGCTTTCTTT
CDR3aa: CASSQLWDSTMNTEAFF

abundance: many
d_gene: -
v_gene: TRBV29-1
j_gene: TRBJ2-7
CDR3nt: TGCAGCGTTGAAGAGCCAACAGGGACCGAGCAGTACTTC
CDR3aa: CSVEEPTGTEQYF

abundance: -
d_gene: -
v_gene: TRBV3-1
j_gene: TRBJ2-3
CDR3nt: TGTGCCAGCAGCCAAGTGATGGGGGCATCCACAGATACGCAGTATTTT
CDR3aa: CASSQVMGASTDTQYF

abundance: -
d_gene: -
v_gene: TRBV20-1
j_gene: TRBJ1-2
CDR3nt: TGCAGTGCTCCGACGGGGATTAGTGGGGGCTACACCTTC
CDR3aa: CSAPTGISGGYTF

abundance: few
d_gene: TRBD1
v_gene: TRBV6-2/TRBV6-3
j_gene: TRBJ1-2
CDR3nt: TGTGCCAGCAGATTTGACAGGGGGAACTATGGCTACACCTTC
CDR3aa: CASRFDRGNYGYTF

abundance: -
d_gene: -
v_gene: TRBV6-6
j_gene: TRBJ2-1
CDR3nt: TGTGCCAGCAGTGCTCGGACTACCCCCGGCAATGAGCAGTTCTTC
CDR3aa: CASSARTTPGNEQFF